Listed below are T cell receptor beta chains from one sample, sequenced in a study of blood T cell repertoires in COVID-19. The assay was immunoSEQ multiplex PCR, and TCRdb's table has in-frame clones only and misses some. The repertoire holds roughly 250,000 clones, with 84% as singletons. The sample consisted of peripheral blood. The receptors were sampled from a human donor in a cohort sampled during active COVID-19. Each CDR3 is given with its conserved first and last residue. The D gene is left open where the match is weak. Clone size is shown for a subset of rows, as once, few, many or a class of expanded clone.

TRBD2,NA,TRBV4-1,TRBJ2-1,CASSQDTGGEQFF,TGCGCCAGCAGCCAAGATACGGGAGGTGAGCAGTTCTTC
TRBD2,NA,TRBV11-2,TRBJ2-5,CASSPALALKETQYF,TGTGCCAGCAGCCCGGCACTAGCGCTCAAAGAGACCCAGTACTTC
NA,once,TRBV2,TRBJ1-3,CASTPGLLSSGNTIYF,TGTGCCAGCACCCCGGGTCTCCTCAGCTCTGGAAACACCATATATTTT
NA,NA,TRBV27,TRBJ2-7,CASSSRGPYEQYF,TGTGCCAGCAGTTCCAGGGGCCCCTACGAGCAGTACTTC
TRBD1,NA,TRBV29-1,TRBJ1-1,CSAGQANTEAFF,TGCAGCGCGGGACAGGCGAACACTGAAGCTTTCTTT
NA,NA,TRBV12-5,TRBJ1-5,CASGLTFFQPQHF,TGTGCTAGTGGTCTGACATTTTTCCAGCCCCAGCATTTT
NA,NA,TRBV28,TRBJ1-2,CASSPPGDNYGYTF,TGTGCCAGCAGTCCCCCGGGGGATAACTATGGCTACACCTTC
TRBD1,NA,TRBV29-1,TRBJ2-3,CSVTGDRNTQYF,TGCAGCGTAACAGGGGATAGGAATACGCAGTATTTT
NA,NA,TRBV27,TRBJ2-7,CASIGLARSYEQYF,TGTGCCAGCATAGGCCTAGCGCGTTCCTACGAGCAGTACTTC
NA,once,TRBV28,TRBJ2-1,CASRPIVYNEQFF,TGTGCCAGCAGACCCATAGTATACAATGAGCAGTTCTTC
NA,NA,TRBV28,TRBJ2-1,CASSFRRRLANEQFF,TGTGCCAGCAGTTTTAGGAGGAGGCTAGCCAATGAGCAGTTCTTC
TRBD1,NA,TRBV6-5,TRBJ2-1,CASSYGTGGLDEQFF,TGTGCCAGCAGTTACGGTACAGGGGGGCTCGATGAGCAGTTCTTC
NA,NA,TRBV19,TRBJ2-2,CASRSNPRLTGELFF,TGTGCCAGTAGATCCAACCCCAGACTAACCGGGGAGCTGTTTTTT
NA,NA,TRBV12-1,TRBJ1-4,CASSFAYAPGTGKKLFF,TGTGCCAGCAGCTTTGCGTACGCCCCCGGGACAGGGAAGAAACTGTTTTTT
NA,once,TRBV7-7,TRBJ2-1,CASRGGDNEQFF,TGTGCTAGCCGGGGAGGAGACAATGAGCAGTTCTTC
TRBD2,few,TRBV5-6,TRBJ2-1,CASSFNLGGKQFF,TGTGCCAGCAGCTTTAACCTCGGGGGGAAGCAGTTCTTC
TRBD1,NA,TRBV19,TRBJ1-2,CASSIRRGPGYTF,TGTGCCAGTAGTATCCGTAGGGGGCCTGGCTACACCTTC
TRBD1,NA,TRBV11-2,TRBJ1-6,CASSNLGQGNSPLHF,TGTGCCAGCAGCAACCTGGGACAGGGAAATTCACCCCTCCACTTT
NA,NA,TRBV18,TRBJ2-1,CASSPPGRGEQFF,TGTGCCAGCTCACCACCGGGGCGCGGTGAGCAGTTCTTC